The 18 T cell receptor beta chains below come from one sample, sequenced in a study of Graves' ophthalmopathy and Graves' hyperthyroidism (dated by TCRdb to 2017 to 2018). TCRdb lists the instrument as Illumina HiSeq 2000. For repertoire sequencing, the TCR beta CDR3 regions were amplified from RNA transcripts. The first round was an RT-PCR using HTBI primers with the Qiagen OneStep RT-PCR kit, and this first round was followed by a second-round multiplex PCR, then size selection and purification. The public reads were reanalyzed by TCRdb: fastp trimming at Q25, MiXCR alignment, in-frame beta chains only. Each CDR3 protein appears once, grouped with its most common genes and DNA. The sample data list around 520,000 distinct CDR3 sequences, and under 45% of these were observed just once. Clones ranked in the top ten supply 3.5% to 5% of the sample. Sample: peripheral blood or thyroid tissue (not recorded which). These receptors were obtained from an adult man with Graves' hyperthyroidism.

The sample holds many counts of this clonotype. One end of the junction fails to match germline, which may point to a read error. This chain joins TRBV6-5 and TRBJ1-1; D uncertain. The CDR3 covers 12 residues. Germline lookup yields CDR1 MNHEY and CDR2 SVGAGI. The CDR3 loop reads CASSYSTSLTTF. The CDR3 nucleotides are TGTGCCAGCAGTTACTCTACAAGCCTAACTACCTTT.

About this clonotype: One base away lies a much larger clone, so this may be a sequencing read error. The chain couples TRBV10-3 to TRBJ2-5, with D uncertain. V shed 5 bases and J shed 5 bases, with 18 bases lying between them. The CDR3 runs to 15 residues. CDR1 and CDR2 (germline): ENHRY, SYGVKD. CDR3 in amino acids: CAISLRSPVGETQYF. Here the CDR3 DNA reads TGTGCCATCAGTTTGAGGTCCCCGGTCGGGGAGACCCAGTACTTC.

The chain is built from TRBV20-1 and TRBJ1-1; tentative D call: TRBD1 (5 bases). Germline V gene data show CDR1 as DFQATT and CDR2 as SNEGSKA (reference sequence). The CDR3 spans 14 residues. Trimming removed 6 bases at V and 4 bases at J, with 18 bases between. The CDR3 spells CSAHPGTTGTEAFF. CDR3 coding DNA: TGCAGTGCCCACCCCGGGACGACGGGCACTGAAGCTTTCTTT.

This clonotype was counted between two and nine times. The chain links TRBV29-1 to TRBJ1-2; D is ambiguous. This CDR3 has 11 residues. Trimming shortened V by 8 bases and J by 3 bases, and 10 bases separated the two germline ends. Germline V CDR1 and CDR2: SQVTM, ANQGSEA. CDR3 protein: CSLRADYGYTF. The CDR3 DNA reads as TGCAGCTTGCGGGCAGACTATGGCTACACCTTC.

The V gene is TRBV7-9, the J gene TRBJ2-2; TRBD2 aligns across 9 bases. The CDR3 covers 20 residues. V trimming: 2 bases; J trimming: 3 bases; junction bases outside the gene matches: 16. The germline CDR1 and CDR2 sequences are SEHNR and FQNEAQ (reference sequence). CDR3 in DNA: TGTGCCAGCAGCTTATATGGGACTAGCCCAGTTTTTATTGACACCGGGGAGCTGTTTTTT. Translation: CASSLYGTSPVFIDTGELFF.

This clonotype was recorded many times. The rearrangement joins TRBV24-1 to TRBJ1-2, with TRBD1 identical over 9 bases. Germline assignment: CDR1 KGHDR and CDR2 SFDVKD. This CDR3 is 16 amino acids long. J lost 4 bases, V lost 0 bases, and 5 bases had no gene match. CDR3 sequence reads: CATSDLRDRDIYGYTF. CDR3 nucleotide sequence: TGTGCCACCAGTGATTTGAGGGACAGGGATATCTATGGCTACACCTTC.

This clonotype was recorded many times. The chain has TRBV5-5 and TRBJ1-4; D not certain. The germline gives CDR1 SGHKS, CDR2 YYEKEE (reference sequence). V was clipped by 1 base and J by 3 bases, with 13 bases between them. The CDR3 spans 16 residues. The chain's CDR3 is CASSLMAQNANEKLFF. The CDR3 DNA reads TGTGCCAGCAGCTTGATGGCGCAGAACGCTAATGAAAAACTGTTTTTT.

This clonotype was seen just once. V gene TRBV20-1 combines with J gene TRBJ2-7, with D perhaps given as TRBD1 or TRBD2 (5 bases each). The ends were cut back, 5 bases at V and 6 bases at J, with 26 bases in the middle. The CDR3 extends over 16 amino acids. Germline V CDR1 and CDR2: DFQATT, SNEGSKA (reference sequence). The CDR3 loop reads CSAPPTADGEPREQYF. CDR3 coding DNA: TGCAGTGCTCCCCCGACAGCGGACGGGGAACCCCGCGAGCAGTACTTC.

The chain couples TRBV10-3 to TRBJ1-2; 8 bases match TRBD1. The CDR3 runs 18 residues. The J segment lost 3 bases and the V segment lost 0 bases, leaving 12 bases of the junction unmatched. Germline assignment: CDR1 ENHRY and CDR2 SYGVKD. The CDR3 DNA is TGTGCCATCAGTGAGTCGAGACAGGGGATGTTTCCCTACTATGGCTACACCTTC. This translates into CAISESRQGMFPYYGYTF.

This chain connects TRBV7-2 to TRBJ2-1; 14 bases are a match to TRBD2. V trimming: 3 bases; J trimming: 9 bases; junction bases outside the gene matches: 10. The germline CDR1 and CDR2 sequences are SGHTA and FQGNSA. This CDR3 region has 17 residues. The CDR3 spells CASSLDPGTSGRGEQFF. CDR3 nucleotide sequence: TGTGCCAGCAGCTTGGACCCCGGGACTAGCGGGAGAGGTGAGCAGTTCTTC. Drawing the rest from reference TRBV7-2 and TRBJ2-1, the complete variable domain is GAGVSQSPSNKVTEKGKDVELRCDPISGHTALYWYRQSLGQGLEFLIYFQGNSAPDKSGLPSDRFSAERTGGSVSTLTIQRTQQEDSAVYLCASSLDPGTSGRGEQFFGPGTRLTVL.

V is TRBV20-1 and J is TRBJ1-2; 8 bases match TRBD1. The germline V gene encodes CDR1 DFQATT and CDR2 SNEGSKA (reference sequence). V lost 6 bases, J lost 2 bases, and 17 bases stayed unmatched. The CDR3 contains 17 residues. CDR3 protein: CSAFTPGGDTPNYGYTF. In DNA form, the CDR3 reads TGCAGTGCCTTTACCCCAGGGGGCGATACTCCCAACTATGGCTACACCTTC.

V and J are TRBV7-8 and TRBJ2-2, with 10 bases matching TRBD2. Germline V gene sequence: CDR1 SGHVS, CDR2 FQNEAQ. After removal of 4 bases from V and 1 base from J, the junction contained 3 bases not matched to a gene. The CDR3 consists of 16 residues. CDR3 region: CASSSSGGGNTGELFF. The CDR3 DNA reads as TGTGCCAGCAGCTCTAGCGGGGGTGGGAACACCGGGGAGCTGTTTTTT.

The chain uses TRBV25-1 and TRBJ2-5; TRBD1 is a possible D gene (6 bases). This CDR3 has 13 amino acids. Germline V gives CDR1 MGHDK, CDR2 SYGVNS. The CDR3, as DNA: TGTGCTAGGTCCCCGGACAGAGAAGAGACCCAGTACTTC. It codes for CARSPDREETQYF.

J is TRBJ1-4 and V is TRBV10-3; D unresolved. The CDR3 contains 15 residues. CDR1 and CDR2 (germline): ENHRY, SYGVKD. CDR3 loop: CTSSYRALRDEKLFF. In DNA, the CDR3 is TGTACCAGCAGTTACCGGGCCTTAAGGGATGAAAAACTGTTTTTT.

The CDR3, as DNA: TGTGCCACCACCTCCGGGACTAGCGGGATGAATGAGCAGTACTTC. It yields the protein CATTSGTSGMNEQYF. The rearrangement links TRBV12-3 or TRBV12-4 to TRBJ2-5; 13 bases fit TRBD2. The CDR3 loop spans 15 amino acids. V lost 10 bases to trimming and J lost 11 bases; unmatched junction nucleotides: 16.

The chain employs TRBV5-8 and TRBJ1-1; no clear D. V lost 4 bases and J lost 6, with 16 bases in between. The germline CDR1 and CDR2 sequences are SGHTS and YDEGEE. This CDR3 is 14 amino acids long. The CDR3 bases are TGTGCCAGCAGCCAAGAACCCCGTGATGCTGAAGCTTTCTTT. Protein: CASSQEPRDAEAFF.

The rearrangement joins TRBV2 to TRBJ2-1; no firm D call. V was clipped by 8 bases and J by 7 bases, with 15 bases between them. The CDR3 spans 13 residues. CDR1 and CDR2 (germline): SNHLY, FYNNEI. The CDR3 nucleotides are TGTGCCAGCCTGCTAGATCAGCCTAATGAGCAGTTCTTC. It translates to CASLLDQPNEQFF.

This clonotype occurred many times. Relative to the germline gene, one junction end is altered; a read error may explain this. V gene TRBV13 combines with J gene TRBJ1-6; no reliable D call. Looked up from germline, CDR1 is PRHDT and CDR2 is FYEKMQ (reference sequence). The CDR3 has 16 residues. CDR3 protein: CASSLGSGLKDSPLHF. The CDR3 DNA is TGTGCCAGCAGCCTAGGTTCCGGGCTCAAAGATTCACCCCTCCACTTT.